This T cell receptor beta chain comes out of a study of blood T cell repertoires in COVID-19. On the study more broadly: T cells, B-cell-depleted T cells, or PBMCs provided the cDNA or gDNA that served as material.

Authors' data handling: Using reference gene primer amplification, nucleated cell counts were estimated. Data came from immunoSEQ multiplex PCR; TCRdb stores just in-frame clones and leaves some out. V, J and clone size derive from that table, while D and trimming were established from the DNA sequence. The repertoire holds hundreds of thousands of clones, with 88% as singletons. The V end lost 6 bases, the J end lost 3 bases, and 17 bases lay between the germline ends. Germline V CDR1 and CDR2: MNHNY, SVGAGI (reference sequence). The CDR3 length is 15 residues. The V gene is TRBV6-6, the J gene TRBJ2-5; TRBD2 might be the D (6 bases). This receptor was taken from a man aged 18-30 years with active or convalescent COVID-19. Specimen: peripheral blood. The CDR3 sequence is CASSLGSPSEETQYF. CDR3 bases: TGTGCCAGCAGCCTAGGGTCGCCTAGCGAAGAGACCCAGTACTTC.